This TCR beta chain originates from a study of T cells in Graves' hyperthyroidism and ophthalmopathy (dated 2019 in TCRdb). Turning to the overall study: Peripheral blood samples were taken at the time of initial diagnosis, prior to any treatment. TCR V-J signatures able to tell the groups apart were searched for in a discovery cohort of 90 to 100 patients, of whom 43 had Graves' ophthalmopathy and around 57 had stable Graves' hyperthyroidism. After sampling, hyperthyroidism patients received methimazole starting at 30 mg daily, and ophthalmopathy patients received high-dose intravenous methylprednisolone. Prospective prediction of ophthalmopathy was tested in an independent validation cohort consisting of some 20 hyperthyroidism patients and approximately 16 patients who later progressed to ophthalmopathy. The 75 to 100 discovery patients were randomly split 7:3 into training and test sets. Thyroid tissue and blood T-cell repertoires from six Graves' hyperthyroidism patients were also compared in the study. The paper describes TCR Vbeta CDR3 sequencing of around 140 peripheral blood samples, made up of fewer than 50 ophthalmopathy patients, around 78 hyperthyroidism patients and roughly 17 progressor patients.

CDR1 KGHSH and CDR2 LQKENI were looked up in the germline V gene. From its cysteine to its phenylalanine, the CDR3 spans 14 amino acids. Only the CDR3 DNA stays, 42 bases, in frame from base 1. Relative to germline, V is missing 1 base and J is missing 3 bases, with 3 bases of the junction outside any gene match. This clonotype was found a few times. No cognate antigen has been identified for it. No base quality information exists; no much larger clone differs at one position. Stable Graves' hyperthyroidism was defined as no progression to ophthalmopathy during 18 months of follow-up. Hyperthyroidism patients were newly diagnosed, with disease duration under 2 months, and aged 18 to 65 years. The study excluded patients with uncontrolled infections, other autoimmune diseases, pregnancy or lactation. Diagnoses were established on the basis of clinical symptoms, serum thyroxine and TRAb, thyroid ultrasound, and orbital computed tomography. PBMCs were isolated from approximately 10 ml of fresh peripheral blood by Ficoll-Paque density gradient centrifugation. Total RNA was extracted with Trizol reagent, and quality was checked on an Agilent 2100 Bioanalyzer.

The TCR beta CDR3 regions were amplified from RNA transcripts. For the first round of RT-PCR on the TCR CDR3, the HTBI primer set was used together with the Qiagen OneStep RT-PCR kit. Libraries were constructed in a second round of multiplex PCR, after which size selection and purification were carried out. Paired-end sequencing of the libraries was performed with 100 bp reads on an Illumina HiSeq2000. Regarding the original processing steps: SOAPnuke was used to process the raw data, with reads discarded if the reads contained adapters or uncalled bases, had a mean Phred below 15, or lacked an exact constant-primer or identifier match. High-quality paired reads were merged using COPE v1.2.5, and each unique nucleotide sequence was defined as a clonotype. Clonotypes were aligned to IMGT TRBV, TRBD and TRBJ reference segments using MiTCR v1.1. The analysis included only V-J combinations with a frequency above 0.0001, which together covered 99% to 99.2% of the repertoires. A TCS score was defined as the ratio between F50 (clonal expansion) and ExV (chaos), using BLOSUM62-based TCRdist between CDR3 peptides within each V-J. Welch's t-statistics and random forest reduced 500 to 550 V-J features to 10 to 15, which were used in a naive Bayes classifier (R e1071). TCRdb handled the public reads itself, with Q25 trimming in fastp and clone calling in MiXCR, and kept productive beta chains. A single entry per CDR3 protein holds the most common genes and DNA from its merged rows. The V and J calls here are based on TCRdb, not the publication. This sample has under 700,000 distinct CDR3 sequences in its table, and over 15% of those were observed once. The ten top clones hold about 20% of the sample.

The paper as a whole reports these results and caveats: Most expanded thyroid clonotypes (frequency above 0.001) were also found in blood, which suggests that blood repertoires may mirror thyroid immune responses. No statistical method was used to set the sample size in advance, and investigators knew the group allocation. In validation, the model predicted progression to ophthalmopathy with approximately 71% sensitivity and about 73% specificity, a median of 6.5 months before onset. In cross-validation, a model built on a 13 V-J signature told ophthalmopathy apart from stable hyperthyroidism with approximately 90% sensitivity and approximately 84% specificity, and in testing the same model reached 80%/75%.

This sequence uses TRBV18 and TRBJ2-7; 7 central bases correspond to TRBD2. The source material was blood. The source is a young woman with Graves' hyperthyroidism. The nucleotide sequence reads TGTGCCAGCTCACCACGCGCGGGAGACTACGAGCAGTACTTC. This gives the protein CASSPRAGDYEQYF.